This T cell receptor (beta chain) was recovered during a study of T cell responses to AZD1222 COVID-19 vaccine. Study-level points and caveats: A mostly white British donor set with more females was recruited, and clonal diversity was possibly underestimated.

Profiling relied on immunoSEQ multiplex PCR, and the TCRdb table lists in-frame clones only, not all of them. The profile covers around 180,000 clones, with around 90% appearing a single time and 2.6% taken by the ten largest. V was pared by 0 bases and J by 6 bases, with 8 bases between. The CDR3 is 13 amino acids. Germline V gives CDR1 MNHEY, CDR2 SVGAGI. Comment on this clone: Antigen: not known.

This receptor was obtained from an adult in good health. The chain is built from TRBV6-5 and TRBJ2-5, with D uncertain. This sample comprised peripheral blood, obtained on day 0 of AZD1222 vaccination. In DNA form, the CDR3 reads TGTGCCAGCAGTTACTCGAGTAGGAAGACCCAGTACTTC. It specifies CASSYSSRKTQYF.